This T cell receptor (beta chain) originates from a study of T cells after yellow fever vaccination. Overall study findings and caveats: Post-booster repertoires contained most primary-vaccination clones again (96% CD4, 85% to 90% CD8). The presence of abundant clonotypes contaminating from the bulk population was possible in FACS-sorted repertoires. A limited proportion of clonotypes was detected within both the CD4 and CD8 compartments.

As regards this clonotype: Its matching antigen is unknown.

Each CDR3 protein gets one entry after TCRdb re-called the 5' RACE reads with MiXCR. In the table there are a few hundred thousand distinct CDR3 sequences, about 19% of which are singletons. Trimming took off 7 bases at V and 4 bases at J, with 16 bases between the two ends. CDR3 size: 15 residues. The sequenced sample was PBMCs, obtained 15 days after the yellow fever booster vaccination. The receptor comes from a young man who received the YFV17D yellow fever vaccine. The chain employs TRBV12-3 or TRBV12-4 and TRBJ2-2; the D gene is possibly TRBD2 (6 bases). The CDR3 coding sequence is TGTGCCAGCATCCCTCTGGGGGGTACCACCGGGGAGCTGTTTTTT. This codes for CASIPLGGTTGELFF.